A selection of T cell receptor beta chains follows, all from one sample in a study of blood T cell repertoires in COVID-19. This table comes from immunoSEQ multiplex PCR, and its TCRdb copy is limited to in-frame clones, with some not included. The table includes roughly 330,000 clones, approximately 88% detected once. The sample comprised peripheral blood. The receptor set was obtained from a man aged 25-45 years with COVID-19, enrolled during active disease. The CDR3 runs from the conserved cysteine through the conserved F or W. Fields, in order: J gene, clone size, V gene, D gene, CDR3 DNA, CDR3 protein. D genes are given only for firm matches. The size field is filled for only some rows; it gives once, few, many or a size class.

TRBJ2-3 | NA | TRBV30 | TRBD1 | TGTGCCTGGAGTCCTCCTCCCGGACAGGGGAAGGGGACAGATACGCAGTATTTT | CAWSPPPGQGKGTDTQYF
TRBJ1-4 | NA | TRBV28 | TRBD1 | TGTGCCAGCAGTTCTTTCGGGACAGGGAATAATGAAAAACTGTTTTTT | CASSSFGTGNNEKLFF
TRBJ2-5 | few | TRBV19 | TRBD1 | TGTGCCAGTAGTATATTTGCCATTACAGGGGCGGGCGGAACCCAGTACTTC | CASSIFAITGAGGTQYF
TRBJ2-3 | NA | TRBV3-1/TRBV3-2 | NA | TGTGCCAGCAGCGCCAGCGGGTACACCGATACGCAGTATTTT | CASSASGYTDTQYF
TRBJ1-5 | NA | TRBV11-2 | TRBD1 | TGTGCCAGCAGCTTAGGATTGGGACAGGGAGGAGGCAATCAGCCCCAGCATTTT | CASSLGLGQGGGNQPQHF
TRBJ1-1 | NA | TRBV5-8 | NA | TGTGCCAGCAGCCTTGCCGGGGGAATAGACACTGAAGCTTTCTTT | CASSLAGGIDTEAFF
TRBJ1-4 | NA | TRBV9 | NA | TGTGCCAGCAGCGTGCAGGGGAGTAGGGGTAATGAAAAACTGTTTTTT | CASSVQGSRGNEKLFF
TRBJ2-7 | NA | TRBV7-2 | NA | TGTGCCAGCAGCCTCACGGGTTACGAGCAGTACTTC | CASSLTGYEQYF
TRBJ2-7 | NA | TRBV7-6 | TRBD1 | TGTGCCAGCAGCCCCTTTACGGGACAGGGCTACGAGCAGTACTTC | CASSPFTGQGYEQYF
TRBJ2-7 | NA | TRBV5-4 | NA | TGTGCCAGCAGCTCACCCGGTTACGAGCAGTACTTC | CASSSPGYEQYF
TRBJ2-2 | NA | TRBV24-1 | NA | TGTGCCACCAGTGATAGGACAGACTCTATTAACACCGGGGAGCTGTTTTTT | CATSDRTDSINTGELFF
TRBJ1-3 | NA | TRBV7-8 | TRBD1 | TGTGCCAGCAGCGCCCGGACAGGGGAACACTCTGGAAACACCATATATTTT | CASSARTGEHSGNTIYF
TRBJ1-2 | NA | TRBV27 | NA | TGTGCCAGCAGTCTCCGAGGAGGGGAAGGCTACACCTTC | CASSLRGGEGYTF
TRBJ1-1 | once | TRBV7-2 | NA | TGTGCCAGCAGCTTTTATATTGTCACTGAAGCTTTCTTT | CASSFYIVTEAFF
TRBJ2-5 | NA | TRBV7-9 | TRBD2 | TGTGCCAGCAGCTCGGGACTAGCGGGCAACGGACGGACCCAGTACTTC | CASSSGLAGNGRTQYF
TRBJ1-1 | once | TRBV5-1 | NA | TGCGCCAGCAGGAGGGATCCGGGCACTGAAGCTTTCTTT | CASRRDPGTEAFF
TRBJ1-5 | NA | TRBV6-5 | TRBD1 | TGTGCCAGCGGTCGACAGGGTCAGCAGCCCCAGCATTTT | CASGRQGQQPQHF
TRBJ2-7 | NA | TRBV11-2 | TRBD2 | TGTGCCAGCAGCTTATCGGCTTCGGCGGGAGAATTCTACGAGCAGTACTTC | CASSLSASAGEFYEQYF
TRBJ2-1 | NA | TRBV7-9 | NA | TGTGCCAGCAGCTTTACGACCAGCTCAGGTGAGCAGTTCTTC | CASSFTTSSGEQFF
TRBJ1-5 | few | TRBV27 | TRBD1 | TGTGCCAGCAGTTCTGGGACAGGCAATCAGCCCCAGCATTTT | CASSSGTGNQPQHF
TRBJ2-1 | NA | TRBV9 | NA | TGTGCCAGCAGCGTAGTTTCGGGTTTGGATCCTAGCTCCTACAATGAGCAGTTCTTC | CASSVVSGLDPSSYNEQFF
TRBJ1-1 | few | TRBV18 | TRBD1 | TGTGCCAGCTCACCGGGACAGGGGACTGAAGCTTTCTTT | CASSPGQGTEAFF
TRBJ1-2 | NA | TRBV3-1/TRBV3-2 | NA | TGTGCCAGCAGCCAAGCCCAGGGTCCTCTCACCTTC | CASSQAQGPLTF
TRBJ1-1 | NA | TRBV19 | TRBD1 | TGTGCCAGTAGTATAGCTCGGACAGGGAGGACTGAAGCTTTCTTT | CASSIARTGRTEAFF
TRBJ2-5 | NA | TRBV4-2 | TRBD1 | TGTGCCAGCAGCCAAGTAGGGCCGGGACAGTCATCAAGGGAGACCCAGTACTTC | CASSQVGPGQSSRETQYF
TRBJ1-6 | NA | TRBV10-3 | NA | TGTGCCATCAGTGAGTCGATGGGGCAGGGGCTCCACTTT | CAISESMGQGLHF
TRBJ2-3 | NA | TRBV7-9 | TRBD2 | TGTGCCAGCAGCTCTAGCGGGAGAGGGGCAGATACGCAGTATTTT | CASSSSGRGADTQYF
TRBJ1-3 | NA | TRBV27 | NA | TGTGCCAGCAGCCTCCGAGGGGGCTCTGGAAACACCATATATTTT | CASSLRGGSGNTIYF
TRBJ2-7 | NA | TRBV6-2/TRBV6-3 | NA | TGTGCCAGCAGTTACATCAAGTTCGGTACTACGATTACCATGGTCGAGCAGTACTTC | CASSYIKFGTTITMVEQYF
TRBJ1-2 | many | TRBV6-6 | TRBD1 | TGTGCCAGCAGCTCACCTTATATGCTTCAGGGGGTGGAAAACTATGGCTACACCTTC | CASSSPYMLQGVENYGYTF
TRBJ2-5 | NA | TRBV7-2 | TRBD1 | TGTGCCAGCAGTTCTGCCGGGACAGGTTTCCAAGAGACCCAGTACTTC | CASSSAGTGFQETQYF
TRBJ2-1 | NA | TRBV10-3 | NA | TGTGCCATCAGAGGACAATCCAATGAGCAGTTCTTC | CAIRGQSNEQFF
TRBJ2-7 | NA | TRBV27 | TRBD2 | TGTGCCAGCAGCACAACCGGGGGGAGCTCCTACGAGCAGTACTTC | CASSTTGGSSYEQYF
TRBJ2-1 | NA | TRBV28 | NA | TGTGCCAGCAGCTTGCGGGGTGGGGAGTATTACAATGAGCAGTTCTTC | CASSLRGGEYYNEQFF
TRBJ1-1 | once | TRBV27 | NA | TGTGCCAGCAGTCCTCCAGGGAACACTGAAGCTTTCTTT | CASSPPGNTEAFF
TRBJ2-5 | NA | TRBV5-1 | TRBD2 | TGCGCCAGCAGCCCCCCCGGGAGCGGGGGGCAAGAGACCCAGTACTTC | CASSPPGSGGQETQYF
TRBJ2-3 | NA | TRBV28 | TRBD1 | TGTGCCAGCAGTTATGGGACAGGGGGTACAGATACGCAGTATTTT | CASSYGTGGTDTQYF
TRBJ2-1 | few | TRBV29-1 | NA | TGCAGCGTAACAGGTGATCCTTACAATGAGCAGTTCTTC | CSVTGDPYNEQFF
TRBJ1-5 | NA | TRBV5-8 | NA | TGTGCCAGCAGCTCACAGGGTTACAATCAGCCCCAGCATTTT | CASSSQGYNQPQHF
TRBJ2-5 | NA | TRBV7-8 | NA | TGTGCCAGCAGCATCGACCGGATCGGGGAGACCCAGTACTTC | CASSIDRIGETQYF